The 17 T cell receptor beta chains listed next were all sequenced from one sample in a study of shared clonotypes between healthy human individuals. Data came from immunoSEQ multiplex PCR; TCRdb stores just in-frame clones and leaves some out. Of about 2.4 million clones in the sample, around nine tenths are singletons; the top ten hold 0.11% to 0.15%. What was sequenced was naive CD4+ T cells sorted from blood. The subset denotes: CD45RA+ positively selected. The receptors come from a man in his late teens or twenties in good health.

As concerns this clone: Other nucleotide sequences in the sample specify the same CDR3. The chain links TRBV10-3 to TRBJ2-3; 8 nucleotides agree with TRBD1. With 6 bases clipped from V and 2 bases from J, the junction kept 4 bases outside the gene matches. There are 14 residues in the CDR3. The germline gives CDR1 ENHRY, CDR2 SYGVKD. The CDR3 DNA reads as TGTGCCATCAGGGGGACAGGAAACACAGATACGCAGTATTTT. Amino acid sequence: CAIRGTGNTDTQYF.

The chain employs TRBV13 and TRBJ2-6; D gene uncertain. V was pared by 5 bases and J by 0 bases, with 11 bases between. The CDR3 has 16 residues. From germline, CDR1 is PRHDT and CDR2 FYEKMQ (reference sequence). The CDR3 DNA reads as TGTGCCAGCAGCCAACGACGGCCCTCTGGGGCCAACGTCCTGACTTTC. This encodes CASSQRRPSGANVLTF.

The chain links TRBV18 to TRBJ2-7; weak D call: TRBD1 (5 bases). Germline loops: CDR1 KGHSH, CDR2 LQKENI. This CDR3 has 13 amino acids. Trimming took off 6 bases at V and 3 bases at J, with 12 bases between the two ends. The CDR3 loop is CASSRQGIYEQYF. The CDR3 DNA sequence: TGTGCCAGCTCTCGCCAGGGTATCTACGAGCAGTACTTC.

The genes are TRBV2 and TRBJ2-1; TRBD2 agrees at 12 bases. Germline loops: CDR1 SNHLY, CDR2 FYNNEI. V was clipped by 5 bases and J by 3 bases; unmatched bases: 11. CDR3 size: 18 residues. CDR3 bases: TGTGCCAGCAGTATGTCGGGACTAGCGGGTGGGGGCTACAATGAGCAGTTCTTC. This codes for CASSMSGLAGGGYNEQFF.

The rearrangement joins TRBV7-9 to TRBJ1-1; D not certain. Trimming stripped 3 bases from V and 0 bases from J, with 8 bases between. The length of the CDR3 is 14 residues. The germline V gene has CDR1 SEHNR and CDR2 FQNEAQ (reference sequence). The CDR3 loop reads CASSFMAVNTEAFF. CDR3 coding DNA: TGTGCCAGCAGCTTTATGGCGGTGAACACTGAAGCTTTCTTT.

The chain uses TRBV5-1 and TRBJ2-7; 9 bases align to TRBD1. The germline gives CDR1 SGHRS, CDR2 YFSETQ. The CDR3 sequence is 15 residues long. With V trimmed by 3 bases and J by 2 bases, 6 bases remained unmatched. CDR3 nucleotide sequence: TGCGCCAGCAGCTCGACAGGGGGAAACACCTACGAGCAGTACTTC. Its translation: CASSSTGGNTYEQYF.

V is TRBV19 and J is TRBJ1-2; maybe TRBD1 (5 bases). Germline CDR1 LNHDA, CDR2 SQIVND (reference sequence). The CDR3 runs 16 residues. Trimming took 6 bases from V and 3 from J, leaving 20 bases between them. CDR3 sequence: CASRGDSSSSDYGYTF. DNA for the CDR3: TGTGCCAGTAGGGGTGACAGTTCTTCATCCGACTATGGCTACACCTTC. The full variable domain, rest sourced from reference TRBV19 and TRBJ1-2, is DGGITQSPKYLFRKEGQNVTLSCEQNLNHDAMYWYRQDPGQGLRLIYYSQIVNDFQKGDIAEGYSVSREKKESFPLTVTSAQKNPTAFYLCASRGDSSSSDYGYTFGSGTRLTVV.

The genes are TRBV5-6 and TRBJ1-4; TRBD1 is a possible D gene (6 bases). V was trimmed by 2 bases and J by 3 bases, leaving 8 bases between them. The CDR3 runs to 14 residues. Per the germline V gene, CDR1 is SGHDT and CDR2 is YYEEEE. The CDR3 DNA is TGTGCCAGCAGCTTAAACAGGGCTAATGAAAAACTGTTTTTT. Residues: CASSLNRANEKLFF.

The chain employs TRBV4-1 and TRBJ2-6; D gene ambiguous. Trimming pared 0 bases from V and 0 bases from J, leaving 9 bases between. Germline CDR1 and CDR2: MGHRA and YSYEKL. The CDR3 is 17 amino acids. DNA for the CDR3: TGCGCCAGCAGCCAAGATTGGTTGGGCTCTGGGGCCAACGTCCTGACTTTC. Translating gives CASSQDWLGSGANVLTF.

V and J are TRBV10-3 and TRBJ2-1; D uncertain. Trimming removed 3 bases at V and 8 bases at J, with 11 bases between. Germline V lookup: CDR1 ENHRY, CDR2 SYGVKD. CDR3 length equals 13 residues. DNA of the CDR3: TGTGCCATCAGTGAAAGAAGGTTCGATGAGCAGTTCTTC. Its protein is CAISERRFDEQFF.

The rearrangement links TRBV5-5 to TRBJ2-7; 8 bases are a match to TRBD1. Germline V gives CDR1 SGHKS, CDR2 YYEKEE (reference sequence). The ends lost 4 bases at V and 7 bases at J; junction bases unmatched: 13. The CDR3 length is 15 residues. CDR3 region: CASSDRTGNSREQYF. The CDR3, as DNA: TGTGCCAGCAGCGATCGGACAGGGAACAGTCGGGAGCAGTACTTC. The entire variable domain, with the rest obtained from reference TRBV5-5 and TRBJ2-7, is as follows: DAGVTQSPTHLIKTRGQQVTLRCSPISGHKSVSWYQQVLGQGPQFIFQYYEKEERGRGNFPDRFSARQFPNYSSELNVNALLLGDSALYLCASSDRTGNSREQYFGPGTRLTVT.

The sample holds a few counts of this clone. The chain links TRBV27 to TRBJ2-6; a weak D match, TRBD1 (6 bases). V was cut by 6 bases and J by 2 bases, with 11 bases left in between. The germline gives CDR1 MNHEY, CDR2 SMNVEV (reference sequence). This CDR3 spans 15 amino acids. As DNA, the CDR3 is TGTGCCAGCAGGGAAGAGGGGGCTGGGGCCAACGTCCTGACTTTC. Protein sequence: CASREEGAGANVLTF.

This clone has a single count. This rearrangement joins TRBV30 to TRBJ1-3; TRBD1 matches at 8 bases. The CDR3 has 15 amino acids. The J segment lost 0 bases and the V segment lost 4 bases, leaving 5 bases of the junction unmatched. From germline, CDR1 is GTSNPN and CDR2 SVGIG (reference sequence). The CDR3 is CAWTRTGNSGNTIYF. The CDR3 DNA reads TGTGCCTGGACCCGGACAGGGAACTCTGGAAACACCATATATTTT.

Points on this clone: The same CDR3 is also encoded by other DNA sequences in this sample. This chain links TRBV5-1 with TRBJ2-7; 9 nucleotides align to TRBD1. The CDR3 totals 14 residues. The trim removed 4 bases at V and 5 bases at J, leaving 7 bases unmatched. Germline lookup yields CDR1 SGHRS and CDR2 YFSETQ. The CDR3 region has the DNA TGCGCCAGCAGCCTGGGACAGGGAACGAACGAGCAGTACTTC. The encoded protein is CASSLGQGTNEQYF.

Concerning this clone itself: Other nucleotide sequences in the sample specify the same CDR3. The chain uses TRBV6-1 and TRBJ1-2; TRBD1 aligns across 8 bases. V was clipped by 6 bases and J by 4 bases; unmatched bases: 1. Per the germline V gene, CDR1 is MNHNS and CDR2 is SASEGT. This CDR3 has 12 amino acids. CDR3 DNA sequence: TGTGCCAGCAGCGACAGGGGCTATGGCTACACCTTC. Translated: CASSDRGYGYTF.

This sequence joins TRBV7-3 and TRBJ1-6; 7 bases match TRBD1. Germline-derived CDR1 and CDR2 are SGHTA and FQGTGA. The trim removed 6 bases at V and 12 bases at J, leaving 5 bases unmatched. This CDR3 region has 12 residues. The CDR3 spells CASSRQGLPLHF. The DNA for the CDR3 is TGTGCCAGCAGTCGACAGGGCCTACCCCTCCACTTT. The variable domain in full, with the rest retrieved from reference TRBV7-3 and TRBJ1-6, is GAGVSQTPSNKVTEKGKYVELRCDPISGHTALYWYRQSLGQGPEFLIYFQGTGAADDSGLPNDRFFAVRPEGSVSTLKIQRTERGDSAVYLCASSRQGLPLHFGNGTRLTVT.

The chain joins TRBV7-8 to TRBJ1-2; D is possibly TRBD1 (6 bases). The CDR3 covers 14 residues. In germline, CDR1 is SGHVS, CDR2 FQNEAQ. V was shortened by 5 bases and J by 5 bases, with 15 bases between the two germline ends. The CDR3 sequence: CASSPQGSTYGYTF. CDR3 sequence (DNA): TGTGCCAGCAGCCCCCAGGGGTCGACATATGGCTACACCTTC. The complete variable domain, with remaining parts taken from reference TRBV7-8 and TRBJ1-2, reads GAGVSQSPRYKVAKRGQDVALRCDPISGHVSLFWYQQALGQGPEFLTYFQNEAQLDKSGLPSDRFFAERPEGSVSTLKIQRTQQEDSAVYLCASSPQGSTYGYTFGSGTRLTVV.